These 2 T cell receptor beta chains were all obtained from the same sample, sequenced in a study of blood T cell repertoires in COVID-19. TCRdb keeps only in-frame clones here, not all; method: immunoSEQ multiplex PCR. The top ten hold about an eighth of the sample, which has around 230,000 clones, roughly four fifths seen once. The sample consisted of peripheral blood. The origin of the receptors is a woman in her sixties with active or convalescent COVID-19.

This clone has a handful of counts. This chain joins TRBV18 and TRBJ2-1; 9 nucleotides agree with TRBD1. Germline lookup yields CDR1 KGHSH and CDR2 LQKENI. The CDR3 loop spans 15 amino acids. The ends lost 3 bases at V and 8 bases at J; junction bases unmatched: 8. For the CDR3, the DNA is TGTGCCAGCTCACCTCTGGGTACAGGGGGCGATGAGCAGTTCTTC. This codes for CASSPLGTGGDEQFF.

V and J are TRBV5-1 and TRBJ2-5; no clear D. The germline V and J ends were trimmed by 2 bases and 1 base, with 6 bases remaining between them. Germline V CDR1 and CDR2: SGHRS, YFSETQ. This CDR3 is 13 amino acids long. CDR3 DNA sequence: TGCGCCAGCAGCTTATACGGCCAAGAGACCCAGTACTTC. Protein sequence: CASSLYGQETQYF. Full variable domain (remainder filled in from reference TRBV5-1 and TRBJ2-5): KAGVTQTPRYLIKTRGQQVTLSCSPISGHRSVSWYQQTPGQGLQFLFEYFSETQRNKGNFPGRFSGRQFSNSRSEMNVSTLELGDSALYLCASSLYGQETQYFGPGTRLLVL.